This T cell receptor (beta chain) was identified during a study of blood T cells in healthy people across ages. Findings of the study overall: Older age went with lower TCR beta diversity per million T cells, in a roughly linear way. There was a strong correlation between TCR beta diversity and naive T cell percentage.

Healthy Russian Caucasian donors spanned ages about 6 to 95 years. In this sample, this clonotype turned up a few times. Its antigen is currently unknown. The CDR3 does not end in the conserved phenylalanine or tryptophan, so this is likely a read error. The length of the CDR3 is 14 residues. Germline values: CDR1 DFQATT, CDR2 SNEGSKA (reference sequence). A sample-barcoded 5' primer and a J-beta primer mix were used in a second PCR of roughly 6 to 11 cycles. Each single sample gave us at least 2.5 million CDR3-containing paired-end reads. Using its own MiXCR run on the 5' RACE reads, TCRdb lists one record per CDR3 protein. The sample contains 1.5 million to 2 million distinct CDR3 sequences, roughly 30% of which appear only once.

Sample: blood. The sequence derives from a woman aged 30 to 39 in good health. The chain carries TRBV20-1 and TRBJ2-7, with TRBD2 identical over 7 bases. Near its end, the DNA agrees better with TRBJ2-5, so the J call may be wrong. The CDR3 region has the DNA TGCAGTGCGGAGACTATACTAGCGAAGGAGACCCAGTACCTC. It is translated as CSAETILAKETQYL.